The sequence of this T cell receptor (beta chain) was determined in a study of T-cell memory formation after mild COVID-19. Study conclusions and caveats: A second wave of clones peaked on day 37, and their SARS-CoV-2 specificity went unconfirmed.

The CDR3 contains 11 residues. The germline V gene encodes CDR1 SEHNR and CDR2 FQNEAQ (reference sequence). TCRdb ran MiXCR on the 5' RACE reads and lists one entry per CDR3 protein. This table has around 150,000 distinct CDR3 sequences, roughly 12% appearing once. Of note for this clonotype: Its antigen is still unknown. At one end, the junction sequence differs from germline, possibly due to a read error.

Sequenced: PBMCs or a T cell subset sorted from them (not recorded which). This sequence joins TRBV7-9 and TRBJ2-7; the D gene is possibly TRBD1 (7 bases). The clonotype was recovered from a man aged 18 to 35 who had mild COVID-19 (a few samples of this study predate the infection). Cell type and time point are not known. The DNA for the CDR3 is TGTGCCAGCAGCTTCGCGGGACAGCGAATCTTC. The encoded protein is CASSFAGQRIF.